Presented here are 21 T cell receptor beta chains from one specimen sequenced in a study of T cell repertoires in cytomegalovirus infection (dated by TCRdb to the late 2010s). The instrument was an Illumina HiSeq 1500. The raw public reads went through TCRdb reprocessing: fastp at Q25, MiXCR clone calling, in-frame beta chains kept. Each CDR3 protein appears once, grouped with its most common genes and DNA. This sample lists some 680,000 distinct CDR3 sequences; roughly a third were detected once. Together, the top ten hold around 2.8% of the sample. Sequencing was carried out using PBMCs. The origin of the receptors is a human donor in good health (CMV status not recorded). Some clones in this sample may be carry-over from other donors' samples.

Only a few counts were recorded for this clonotype. The chain couples TRBV2 to TRBJ1-5; D is unresolved. This CDR3 has 12 amino acids. The V gene's germline CDR1 is SNHLY and CDR2 FYNNEI. Trimming pared 8 bases from V and 1 base from J, leaving 6 bases between. CDR3 in amino acids: CASHASNQPQHF. In DNA form, the CDR3 reads TGTGCCAGCCACGCGAGCAATCAGCCCCAGCATTTT.

The chain recombines TRBV19 with TRBJ1-5; D ambiguous. There are 14 residues in the CDR3. Germline lookup yields CDR1 LNHDA and CDR2 SQIVND (reference sequence). With 3 bases removed from V and 5 bases from J, the gap between germline ends came to 11 bases. The CDR3 protein is CASSIRGGDQPQHF. The DNA of the CDR3 is TGTGCCAGTAGTATCCGGGGAGGAGATCAGCCCCAGCATTTT.

Details on this clonotype: Sequence at one end of the junction differs from germline and may be a read error. V gene TRBV7-2 combines with J gene TRBJ1-6; D is undetermined. The CDR3 loop spans 15 amino acids. The germline CDR1 and CDR2 sequences are SGHTA and FQGNSA. As DNA, the CDR3 is TGTGCCAGCAGCTTCGATCAAAGTTTTAATTCACCCCTCCCCTTT. It yields the protein CASSFDQSFNSPLPF.

This clonotype was detected many times. CDR3: CASRGPRGQETQYF. Written as DNA, the CDR3 is TGTGCCAGCAGAGGCCCTAGGGGGCAAGAGACCCAGTACTTC. V and J are TRBV28 and TRBJ2-5; D is possibly TRBD1 (6 bases). Trimming removed 6 bases at V and 2 bases at J, with 13 bases between. From germline, CDR1 is MDHEN and CDR2 SYDVKM. The CDR3 consists of 14 residues.

V and J are TRBV28 and TRBJ2-7, with 10 bases lining up with TRBD1. The CDR3 is made up of 16 amino acids. The V gene's germline CDR1 is MDHEN and CDR2 SYDVKM. V gave up 6 bases and J gave up 6 bases; unmatched junction bases: 14. CDR3 residues: CASSTQAGTGVFEQYF. The CDR3 coding sequence is TGTGCCAGCAGCACGCAGGCCGGGACAGGGGTTTTCGAGCAGTACTTC.

This clonotype came up a few times. The junction differs from germline at one of its ends, possibly a read error. This chain links TRBV28 with TRBJ2-1; no clear D gene. The CDR3 extends over 12 amino acids. Germline CDR1 and CDR2: MDHEN and SYDVKM. The CDR3 loop reads CASSGSFNEQFF. CDR3 bases: TGTGCCAGCAGTGGCTCCTTCAATGAGCAGTTCTTC.

This clonotype was seen at least ten times. This chain uses TRBV7-2 with TRBJ1-1, with D possibly matching TRBD1 (6 bases). Germline V gives CDR1 SGHTA, CDR2 FQGNSA. The CDR3 contains 17 residues. Trimming removed 3 bases at V and 4 bases at J, with 21 bases between. In DNA form, the CDR3 reads TGTGCCAGCAGCTTCTTCCCGATGGGAGGGGGTAGCACTGAAGCTTTCTTT. This sequence encodes CASSFFPMGGGSTEAFF.

The gene calls are TRBV11-2 and TRBJ1-2, with 10 nucleotides matching TRBD1. CDR3 size: 14 residues. Germline V gene sequence: CDR1 SGHAT, CDR2 FQNNGV. The trim removed 6 bases at V and 6 bases at J, leaving 7 bases unmatched. The CDR3 spells CASRLRQGAHGYTF. CDR3 DNA sequence: TGTGCCAGCAGGTTAAGACAGGGGGCTCATGGCTACACCTTC.

The chain is built from TRBV5-6 and TRBJ2-3; TRBD2 matches at 8 bases. CDR3 length equals 16 residues. The V gene end was trimmed by 4 bases and the J gene end by 6 bases; junction bases not matched to a gene: 13. Germline V lookup: CDR1 SGHDT, CDR2 YYEEEE. The CDR3 DNA reads TGTGCCAGCAGCAACCCTTCCAGCGGGAGTGCGGATACGCAGTATTTT. Protein: CASSNPSSGSADTQYF.

The chain employs TRBV28 and TRBJ2-3; possible D gene TRBD2, 6 bases. The V end was cut by 4 bases, the J end by 0 bases, with 11 bases between. Germline assignment: CDR1 MDHEN and CDR2 SYDVKM. This CDR3 has 15 amino acids. The CDR3 bases are TGTGCCAGCAGTTCTATAGCGGCTAGCACAGATACGCAGTATTTT. Protein: CASSSIAASTDTQYF.

In this sample, this clonotype turned up a few times. The CDR3: CASSLLRSGPTSTDTQYF. In DNA, the CDR3 is TGTGCCAGCAGCTTATTACGGAGCGGGCCTACTAGCACAGATACGCAGTATTTT. The chain combines TRBV7-9 with TRBJ2-3; the D gene is possibly TRBD2 (6 bases). The germline CDR1 and CDR2 sequences are SEHNR and FQNEAQ (reference sequence). The CDR3 has 18 residues. V lost 2 bases and J lost 0, with 18 bases in between.

The chain combines TRBV23-1 with TRBJ2-7; the D is unclear. TRBV23-1 has ORF status, its function being uncertain. The CDR3 loop spans 14 amino acids. Trimming removed 0 bases at V and 4 bases at J, with 10 bases between. CDR3 sequence: CASSQSDPAYEQYF. In DNA form, the CDR3 reads TGCGCCAGCAGTCAATCGGACCCGGCGTACGAGCAGTACTTC.

The chain links TRBV24-1 to TRBJ2-1; D gene ambiguous. The V end lost 5 bases, the J end lost 1 base, and 8 bases lay between the germline ends. This CDR3 contains 14 residues. Per the germline V gene, CDR1 is KGHDR and CDR2 is SFDVKD. The DNA for the CDR3 is TGTGCCACCAGTGTCGCCCAATCCTACAATGAGCAGTTCTTC. This encodes CATSVAQSYNEQFF.

This rearrangement joins TRBV27 to TRBJ2-7; 10 positions agree with TRBD1. Germline CDR1 MNHEY, CDR2 SMNVEV (reference sequence). V trimming: 8 bases; J trimming: 4 bases; junction bases outside the gene matches: 5. The CDR3 contains 13 residues. The CDR3 region is CASGKDRGYEQYF. DNA for the CDR3: TGTGCCAGCGGTAAGGACAGGGGGTACGAGCAGTACTTC.

Regarding this clonotype: An end of the junction does not agree with germline; a read error may underlie this. DNA for the CDR3: TGTGCCAGCAGCCATCCGGGTCCCCCTAGGTCTTTT. The encoded protein is CASSHPGPPRSF. The genes are TRBV7-2 and TRBJ2-3; D is unresolved. This CDR3 is built from 12 residues. Germline CDR1 SGHTA, CDR2 FQGNSA.

The chain is built from TRBV28 and TRBJ2-2, with 8 bases fitting TRBD2. Losses at the gene ends were 7 bases for V and 6 bases for J; bases not matched to a gene: 10. CDR3 length: 15 amino acids. The germline CDR1 and CDR2 sequences are MDHEN and SYDVKM. The CDR3 protein is CASKGGTSVSGELFF. CDR3 nucleotide sequence: TGTGCCAGCAAGGGCGGGACTAGTGTTTCCGGGGAGCTGTTTTTT.

This clonotype was detected only a few times. The genes are TRBV12-5 and TRBJ1-6; D not certain. Germline-derived CDR1 and CDR2 are LGHNT and FRNRAP. The CDR3 covers 16 residues. V was cut by 1 base and J by 7 bases, with 14 bases left in between. CDR3 DNA: TGTGCTAGTGGTTTGGACCGCGGTGATAGCAATTCACCCCTCCACTTT. It translates to CASGLDRGDSNSPLHF.

The V gene is TRBV24-1, the J gene TRBJ2-5; 7 bases match TRBD2. There are 15 residues in the CDR3. The germline V gene encodes CDR1 KGHDR and CDR2 SFDVKD. Unmatched junction bases numbered 5, after V lost 1 base and J lost 4 bases. CDR3 amino acids: CATSDLRGVRETQYF. DNA for the CDR3: TGTGCCACCAGTGATTTACGGGGGGTGCGAGAGACCCAGTACTTC.

Concerning this clonotype itself: The junction does not match germline at one end; this may be a read error. The chain combines TRBV28 with TRBJ2-3, with D perhaps matching TRBD2 (5 bases). The CDR3 is made up of 15 amino acids. The germline gives CDR1 MDHEN, CDR2 SYDVKM. CDR3 in amino acids: CASSLGSPGTETQYF. The CDR3 nucleotides are TGTGCCAGCAGTCTAGGGAGTCCAGGCACAGAGACGCAGTATTTT.

This clonotype has a handful of counts. This chain connects TRBV19 to TRBJ2-3; no reliable D call. The CDR3 covers 16 residues. Trimming cost V 2 bases and J 2 bases, with 14 bases left between them. Germline V lookup: CDR1 LNHDA, CDR2 SQIVND (reference sequence). The CDR3 nucleotides read TGTGCCAGTAGTATAAGGTCGGCAGGATTCACAGATACGCAGTATTTT. It codes for CASSIRSAGFTDTQYF. The entire variable domain, with the rest obtained from reference TRBV19 and TRBJ2-3, is as follows: DGGITQSPKYLFRKEGQNVTLSCEQNLNHDAMYWYRQDPGQGLRLIYYSQIVNDFQKGDIAEGYSVSREKKESFPLTVTSAQKNPTAFYLCASSIRSAGFTDTQYFGPGTRLTVL.

This chain uses TRBV10-3 with TRBJ2-1; 7 bases line up with TRBD2. Germline V gene sequence: CDR1 ENHRY, CDR2 SYGVKD. The trim removed 1 base at V and 5 bases at J, leaving 5 bases unmatched. The CDR3 loop spans 15 amino acids. CDR3 protein: CAISEFKAGHNEQFF. The CDR3 DNA sequence: TGTGCCATCAGTGAGTTTAAAGCGGGGCACAATGAGCAGTTCTTC.